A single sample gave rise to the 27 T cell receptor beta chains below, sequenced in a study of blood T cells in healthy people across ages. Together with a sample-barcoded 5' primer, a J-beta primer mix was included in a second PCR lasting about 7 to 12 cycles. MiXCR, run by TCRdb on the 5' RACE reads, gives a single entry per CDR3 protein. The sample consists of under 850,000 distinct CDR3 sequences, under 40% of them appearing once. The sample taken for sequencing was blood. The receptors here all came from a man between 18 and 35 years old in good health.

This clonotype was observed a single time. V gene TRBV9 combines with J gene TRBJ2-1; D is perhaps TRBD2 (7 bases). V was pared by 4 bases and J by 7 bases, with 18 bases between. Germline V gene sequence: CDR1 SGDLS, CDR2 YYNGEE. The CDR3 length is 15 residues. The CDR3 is CASSLQAGAGNEQFF. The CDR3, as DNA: TGTGCCAGCAGCCTCCAGGCGGGGGCGGGGAATGAGCAGTTCTTC. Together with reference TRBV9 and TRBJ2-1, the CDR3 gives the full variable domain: DSGVTQTPKHLITATGQRVTLRCSPRSGDLSVYWYQQSLDQGLQFLIQYYNGEERAKGNILERFSAQQFPDLHSELNLSSLELGDSALYFCASSLQAGAGNEQFFGPGTRLTVL.

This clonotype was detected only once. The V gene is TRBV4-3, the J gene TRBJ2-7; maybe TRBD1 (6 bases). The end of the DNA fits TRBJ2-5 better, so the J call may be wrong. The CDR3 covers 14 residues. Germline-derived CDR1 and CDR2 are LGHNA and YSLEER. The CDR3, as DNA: TGCGCCAGCAGCCAAGAGTCAGGGGAAGAGACCCAGTACTTC. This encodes CASSQESGEETQYF.

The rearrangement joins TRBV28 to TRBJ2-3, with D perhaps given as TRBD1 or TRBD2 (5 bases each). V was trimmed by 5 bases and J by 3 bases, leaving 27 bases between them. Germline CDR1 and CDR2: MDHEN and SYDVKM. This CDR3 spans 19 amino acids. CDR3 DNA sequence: TGTGCCAGCAGTGCGCGGCCCCCGGGGCCTAGACAGTCGACAGATACGCAGTATTTT. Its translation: CASSARPPGPRQSTDTQYF.

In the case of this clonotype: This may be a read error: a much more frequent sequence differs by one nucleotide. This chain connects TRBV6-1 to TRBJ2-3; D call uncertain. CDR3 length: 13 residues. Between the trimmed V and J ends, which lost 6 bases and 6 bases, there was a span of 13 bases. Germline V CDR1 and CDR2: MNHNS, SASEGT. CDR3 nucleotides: TGTGCCAGCAGAGCTGGACCTCGGGATACGCAGTATTTT. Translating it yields CASRAGPRDTQYF.

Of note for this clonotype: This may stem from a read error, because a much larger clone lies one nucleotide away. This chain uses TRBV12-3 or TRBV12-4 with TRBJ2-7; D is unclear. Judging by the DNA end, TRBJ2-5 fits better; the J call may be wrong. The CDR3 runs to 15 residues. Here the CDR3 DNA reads TGTGCCAGCAGTTTACTCGGGCAGACCTCAGAGACCCAGTACTTC. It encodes CASSLLGQTSETQYF.

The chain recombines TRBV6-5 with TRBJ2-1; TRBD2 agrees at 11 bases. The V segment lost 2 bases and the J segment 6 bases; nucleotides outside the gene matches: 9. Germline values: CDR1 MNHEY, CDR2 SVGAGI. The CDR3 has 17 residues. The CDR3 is CASSYRLAGGPPNEQFF. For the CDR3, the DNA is TGTGCCAGCAGTTACAGATTAGCGGGGGGGCCTCCCAATGAGCAGTTCTTC.

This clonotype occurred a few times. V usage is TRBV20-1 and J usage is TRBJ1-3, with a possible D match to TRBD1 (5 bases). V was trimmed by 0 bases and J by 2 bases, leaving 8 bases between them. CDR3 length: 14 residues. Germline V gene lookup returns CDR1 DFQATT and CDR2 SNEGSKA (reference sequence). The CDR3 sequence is CSARDGTAGNTIYF. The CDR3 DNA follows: TGCAGTGCTAGAGATGGGACTGCTGGAAACACCATATATTTT.

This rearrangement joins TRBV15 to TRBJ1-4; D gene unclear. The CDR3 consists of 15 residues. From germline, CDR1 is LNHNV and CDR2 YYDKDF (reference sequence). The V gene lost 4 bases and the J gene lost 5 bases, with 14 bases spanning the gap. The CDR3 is CATSTRRGENEKLFF. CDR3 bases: TGTGCCACCAGCACAAGACGGGGAGAAAATGAAAAACTGTTTTTT.

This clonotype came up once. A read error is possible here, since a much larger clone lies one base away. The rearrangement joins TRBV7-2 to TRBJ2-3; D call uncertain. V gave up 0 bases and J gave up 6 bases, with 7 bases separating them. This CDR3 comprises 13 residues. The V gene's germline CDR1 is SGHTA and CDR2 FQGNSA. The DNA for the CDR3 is TGTGCCAGCAGCTTAGCGCCCCAGGATACGCAGTATTTT. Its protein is CASSLAPQDTQYF.

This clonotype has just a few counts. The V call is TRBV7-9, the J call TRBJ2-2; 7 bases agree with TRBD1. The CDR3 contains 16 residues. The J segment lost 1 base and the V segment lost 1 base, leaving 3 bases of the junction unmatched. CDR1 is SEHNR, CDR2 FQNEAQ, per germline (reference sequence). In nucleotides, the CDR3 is TGTGCCAGCAGCTTAGAACAGGGGCGGAACACCGGGGAGCTGTTTTTT. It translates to CASSLEQGRNTGELFF.

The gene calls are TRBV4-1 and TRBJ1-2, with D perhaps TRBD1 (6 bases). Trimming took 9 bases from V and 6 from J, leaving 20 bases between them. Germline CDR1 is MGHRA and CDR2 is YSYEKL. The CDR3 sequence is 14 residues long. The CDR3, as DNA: TGCGCCAGTCGGAATACAGGGCGCTTGGATGGCTACACCTTC. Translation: CASRNTGRLDGYTF.

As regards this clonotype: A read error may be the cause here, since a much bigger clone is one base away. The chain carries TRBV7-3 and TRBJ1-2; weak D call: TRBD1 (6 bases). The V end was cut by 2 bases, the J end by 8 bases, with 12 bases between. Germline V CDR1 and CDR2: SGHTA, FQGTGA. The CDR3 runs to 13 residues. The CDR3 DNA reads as TGTGCCAGCAGCTTACCGGACAGCGCCGGCTACACCTTC. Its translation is CASSLPDSAGYTF.

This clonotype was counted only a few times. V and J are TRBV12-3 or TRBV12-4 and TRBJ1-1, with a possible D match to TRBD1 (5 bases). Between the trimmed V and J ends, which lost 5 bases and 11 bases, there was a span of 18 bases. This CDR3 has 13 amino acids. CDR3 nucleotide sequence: TGTGCCAGCAGTCTAGGACACAACACTGGGGCTTTCTTT. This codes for CASSLGHNTGAFF.

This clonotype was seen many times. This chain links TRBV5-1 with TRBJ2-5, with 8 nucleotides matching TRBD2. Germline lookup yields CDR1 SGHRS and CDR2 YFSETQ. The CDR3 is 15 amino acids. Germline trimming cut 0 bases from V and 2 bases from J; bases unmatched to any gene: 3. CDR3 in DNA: TGCGCCAGCAGCTTGGGGACTAGCTTGCAAGAGACCCAGTACTTC. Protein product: CASSLGTSLQETQYF.

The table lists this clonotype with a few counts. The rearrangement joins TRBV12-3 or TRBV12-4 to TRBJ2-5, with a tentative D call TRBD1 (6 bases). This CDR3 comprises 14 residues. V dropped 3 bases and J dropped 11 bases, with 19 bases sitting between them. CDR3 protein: CASSFAGAQNRQYF. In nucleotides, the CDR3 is TGTGCCAGCAGTTTCGCAGGGGCGCAGAACAGGCAGTACTTC.

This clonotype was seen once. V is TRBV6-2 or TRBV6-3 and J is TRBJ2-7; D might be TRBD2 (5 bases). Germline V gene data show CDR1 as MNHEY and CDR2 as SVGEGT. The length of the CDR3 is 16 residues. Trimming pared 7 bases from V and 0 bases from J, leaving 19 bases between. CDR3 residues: CASIPDWGDSSYEQYF. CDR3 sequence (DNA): TGTGCCAGCATCCCAGACTGGGGAGATAGCTCCTACGAGCAGTACTTC.

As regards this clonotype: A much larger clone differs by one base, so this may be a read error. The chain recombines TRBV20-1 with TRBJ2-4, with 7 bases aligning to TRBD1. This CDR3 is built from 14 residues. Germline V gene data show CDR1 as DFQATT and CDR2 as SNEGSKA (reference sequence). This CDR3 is CSTRDQGQRREQYF. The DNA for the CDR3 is TGCAGTACTAGAGATCAGGGACAGAGACGAGAGCAGTACTTC.

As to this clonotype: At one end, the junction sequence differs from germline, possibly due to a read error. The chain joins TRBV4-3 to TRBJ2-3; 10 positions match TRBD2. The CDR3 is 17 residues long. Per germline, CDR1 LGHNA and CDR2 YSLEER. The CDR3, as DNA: TGCGCCAGCAGGCAAGATAGGGGGCTAGCGGGGGCAGATACGCAGTATTTT. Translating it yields CASRQDRGLAGADTQYF.

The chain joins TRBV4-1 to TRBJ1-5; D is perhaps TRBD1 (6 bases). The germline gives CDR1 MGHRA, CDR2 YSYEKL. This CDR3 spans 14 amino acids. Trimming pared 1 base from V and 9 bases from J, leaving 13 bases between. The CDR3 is CASSQAGGQGPQHF. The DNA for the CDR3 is TGCGCCAGCAGCCAAGCGGGGGGGCAAGGGCCCCAGCATTTT.

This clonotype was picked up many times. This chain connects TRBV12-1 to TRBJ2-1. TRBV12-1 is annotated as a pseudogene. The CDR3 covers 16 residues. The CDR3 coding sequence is TGTGCCAGCAGCCCCGACGTGGATGACGTGCCGGATGAGCAGTTCTTC. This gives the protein CASSPDVDDVPDEQFF.

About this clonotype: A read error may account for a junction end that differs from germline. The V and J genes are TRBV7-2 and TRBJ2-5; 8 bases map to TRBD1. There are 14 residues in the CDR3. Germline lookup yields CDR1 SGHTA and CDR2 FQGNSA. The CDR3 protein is CACSYQGARETQYF. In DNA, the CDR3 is TGTGCCTGCAGCTATCAGGGGGCTAGGGAGACCCAGTACTTC.

CDR3 in DNA: TGCAGTGCCCCGGGACAGGGCCAGGGAAACACCATATATTTT. As protein: CSAPGQGQGNTIYF. This chain links TRBV20-1 with TRBJ1-3, with 9 bases lining up with TRBD1. The germline V gene has CDR1 DFQATT and CDR2 SNEGSKA (reference sequence). The CDR3 covers 14 residues. J was trimmed by 4 bases and V by 6 bases; bases with no gene match: 7.

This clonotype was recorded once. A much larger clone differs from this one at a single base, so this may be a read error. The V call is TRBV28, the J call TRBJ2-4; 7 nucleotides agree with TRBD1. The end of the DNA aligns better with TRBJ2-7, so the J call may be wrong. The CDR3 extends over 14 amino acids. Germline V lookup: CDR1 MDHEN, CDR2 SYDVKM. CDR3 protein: CASGRDRALYEQYF. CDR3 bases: TGTGCCAGCGGTCGAGACAGGGCTCTCTACGAGCAGTACTTC.

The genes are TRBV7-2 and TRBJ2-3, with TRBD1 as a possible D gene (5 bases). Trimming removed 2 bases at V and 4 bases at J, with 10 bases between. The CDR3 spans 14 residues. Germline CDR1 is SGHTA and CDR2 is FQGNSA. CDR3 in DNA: TGTGCCAGCAGCTTACTCAACAGGCCAGATACGCAGTATTTT. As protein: CASSLLNRPDTQYF.

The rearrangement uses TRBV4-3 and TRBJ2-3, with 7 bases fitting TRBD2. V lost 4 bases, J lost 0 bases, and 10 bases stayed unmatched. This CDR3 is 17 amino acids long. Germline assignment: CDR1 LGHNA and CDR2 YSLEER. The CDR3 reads CASSPWEGRASTDTQYF. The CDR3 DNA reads TGCGCCAGCAGCCCCTGGGAGGGGCGCGCAAGCACAGATACGCAGTATTTT.

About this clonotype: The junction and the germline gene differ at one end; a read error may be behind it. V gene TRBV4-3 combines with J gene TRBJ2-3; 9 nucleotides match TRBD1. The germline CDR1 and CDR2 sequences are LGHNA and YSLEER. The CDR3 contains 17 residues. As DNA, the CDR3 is TGCGCCAGCAACCAAGACTGGGACGACACAGGGGGCGATACGCAGTATTTT. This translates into CASNQDWDDTGGDTQYF.

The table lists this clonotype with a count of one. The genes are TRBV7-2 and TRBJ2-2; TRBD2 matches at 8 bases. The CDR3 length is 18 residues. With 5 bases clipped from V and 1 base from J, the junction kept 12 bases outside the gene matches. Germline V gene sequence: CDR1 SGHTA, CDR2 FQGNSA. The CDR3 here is CASSPRWGGGKNTGELFF. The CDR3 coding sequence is TGTGCCAGCAGCCCTCGATGGGGCGGGGGGAAGAACACCGGGGAGCTGTTTTTT.